This T cell receptor beta chain was sequenced in a study of a mutant IDH1 vaccine in newly diagnosed glioma (dated by TCRdb to the early 2020s). Study-wide context: Of the roughly 32 treated patients, roughly 60% were male and 37.5% were female, and a mean age of 40.4 years was recorded. Longitudinal TCRB deep sequencing was performed for about 25 treated patients wherever samples were available for exploratory analyses. Peripheral blood was drawn at six visits: V03 (baseline), V05, V07, V10, V12 and V13. Prior to enrollment, standard therapy consisting of radiotherapy alone, temozolomide alone, or radiochemotherapy with temozolomide had been administered to patients, with the combination being received by most patients.

To note about this clone: What antigen it recognizes has not been identified. Qualities for individual bases were not recorded, and no much larger clone is one base off.

The receptor library was made with the immunoSEQ multiplex PCR assay. Following the manufacturer's protocol, the hsTCRB Kit was used to amplify rearranged TCR beta chain sequences. An Illumina MiSeq was used to sequence the TCRB libraries. From the authors' description of their analysis: Demultiplexing, trimming and gene mapping were performed with the kit vendor's proprietary platform. TCRdb holds this immuneACCESS table with in-frame rearrangements only. Some clones are missing; in checked studies, unresolved V genes explain under half, and the rest has no known cause. Clone size and the V and J calls come from that table; the DNA yielded D and trimming. In all, the sample holds 30,000 to 40,000 clones, and around four fifths of those were seen once. The ten largest clones capture approximately 9.9% of the sample. General findings and caveats noted by the study authors: Selection of PBMC samples for TCRB deep sequencing was based on availability. According to the authors, sample limitations meant that analyses of patient blood samples could not be reproduced. Pseudoprogression appeared unrelated to alterations in the top peripheral T cell clonotypes detected by TCRB sequencing. Immune responses induced by the vaccine were seen in 90% to 95% of patients across multiple MHC alleles.

V is cut back by 5 bases and J by 7 bases, with 11 bases in the junction unmatched. The CDR3 runs 14 amino acids, cysteine and phenylalanine included. Kept here is only the CDR3 DNA, which spans 42 bases and is read in frame from base 1. CDR1 and CDR2 are drawn from the germline V gene (reference sequence): SGHNT, YYREEE. Reading the label with the study, this specimen's time point is: baseline, week 1 (first vaccination visit). Per the publication, the treatment or condition label means: pre-vaccination baseline after standard-of-care therapy. Newly diagnosed WHO grade 3 or 4 IDH1-mutant astrocytomas showing loss of nuclear ATRX were present in the donors. The samples were drawn from NOA16, a multicentre, single-arm, open-label phase I trial in Germany that tested a mutant IDH1 peptide vaccine in humans for the first time. Blood drawn at visit V03 was used as the baseline sample for immunogenicity testing. Genomic DNA for TCRB sequencing was isolated from EDTA blood with the DNeasy Blood and Tissue Kit.

The receptor was isolated from a man aged 40-49 years with glioma. Some clones in this sample may be carry-over from other donors' samples. The sequence joins TRBV5-4 to TRBJ1-2, with 7 middle bases fitting TRBD1. The material was PBMCs, obtained from a glioma patient treated with radiotherapy, temozolomide or both. The CDR3: CASRPLRGGGGYTF. The nucleotides are TGTGCCAGCAGGCCGTTAAGAGGGGGCGGTGGCTACACCTTC.